These 7 T cell receptor beta chains share one sample of origin, sequenced in a study of vaccination effects on CD4 cells after COVID-19. No cognate antigen is known for these TCRs. Method: immunoSEQ multiplex PCR; TCRdb's copy keeps in-frame clones and lacks some. Of 20,000 to 25,000 clones listed, more than 80% are singletons. Antigen-specific CD4+ T cells were expanded (with viral peptide pools) by the ViraFEST assay ahead of sequencing. After roughly eleven days in culture, the CD4+ T cells were isolated. Participants were vaccinated with two doses of either the BNT162b2 or mRNA-1273 vaccine. The starting material was CD4+ T cells from PBMCs cultured with SARS-CoV-2 spike peptides, obtained after COVID-19 vaccination. The receptors were gathered from a human donor who received a COVID-19 vaccine. Some clones in this sample may be carry-over from other donors' samples.

The rearrangement uses TRBV5-6 and TRBJ2-7; 10 bases match TRBD1. Germline lookup yields CDR1 SGHDT and CDR2 YYEEEE. CDR3 length: 16 residues. Trimming at V came to 5 bases and at J to 4 bases, leaving 12 bases not matched to a gene. Here the CDR3 DNA reads TGTGCCAGCAGGTCAGCCGGGACAGGGGTTGTATACGAGCAGTACGTC. Amino acids: CASRSAGTGVVYEQYV.

This clone was counted between two and nine times. The rearrangement links TRBV9 to TRBJ1-6, with D maybe TRBD1 (5 bases). V gave up 0 bases and J gave up 10 bases, with 11 bases separating them. Germline-derived CDR1 and CDR2 are SGDLS and YYNGEE. The CDR3 sequence is 14 residues long. As DNA, the CDR3 is TGTGCCAGCAGCGTAGTGGGGCGGGGATCACCCCTCCACTTT. Amino acids: CASSVVGRGSPLHF.

The rearrangement uses TRBV30 and TRBJ1-2, with D possibly being TRBD1 (5 bases). V was trimmed by 8 bases and J by 5 bases, leaving 18 bases between them. Germline V gene lookup returns CDR1 GTSNPN and CDR2 SVGIG (reference sequence). The CDR3 totals 13 residues. The CDR3 region is CAHERDGPYGYTF. CDR3 sequence (DNA): TGTGCCCACGAACGGGACGGCCCGTATGGCTACACCTTC.

The V call is TRBV11-2, the J call TRBJ1-5; maybe TRBD1 (6 bases). The CDR3 has 17 residues. Trimming took 4 bases from V and 1 from J, leaving 17 bases between them. Looked up from germline, CDR1 is SGHAT and CDR2 is FQNNGV. This CDR3 reads CASSSNGGGSSNQPQHF. CDR3 coding DNA: TGTGCCAGCAGCTCGAACGGGGGGGGCTCCAGCAATCAGCCCCAGCATTTT.

V is TRBV7-9 and J is TRBJ1-5, with no clear D. Trimming cost V 1 base and J 5 bases, with 3 bases left between them. There are 12 residues in the CDR3. Germline CDR1 is SEHNR and CDR2 is FQNEAQ (reference sequence). CDR3 DNA: TGTGCCAGCAGCTTAGTAGATCAGCCCCAGCATTTT. This translates into CASSLVDQPQHF.

This chain links TRBV5-1 with TRBJ2-3; maybe TRBD2 (7 bases). The CDR3 is made up of 16 amino acids. V lost 0 bases, J lost 0 bases, and 11 bases lay in between. CDR1 SGHRS and CDR2 YFSETQ come from the germline V gene. The DNA for the CDR3 is TGCGCCAGCAGCTTGGGGGGGGGCCTAAGCACAGATACGCAGTATTTT. This translates into CASSLGGGLSTDTQYF.

The chain carries TRBV9 and TRBJ2-7; D possibly corresponds to TRBD1 (6 bases). The V gene lost 1 base and the J gene lost 0 bases, with 11 bases spanning the gap. The CDR3 is made up of 15 amino acids. In germline, CDR1 is SGDLS, CDR2 YYNGEE. CDR3 amino acids: CASSVNRVGSYEQYV. The CDR3 bases are TGTGCCAGCAGCGTAAACAGGGTGGGCTCCTACGAGCAGTACGTC.